The present entry profiles one T cell receptor (beta chain) with its context. Its antigen is not identified. Both about-4-week and about-12-week second-dose recipients were combined. This specimen belongs to a study of T cell responses to AZD1222 COVID-19 vaccine. V lost 5 bases and J lost 10; bases outside the gene matches: 10. Germline loops: CDR1 SEHNR, CDR2 FQNEAQ (reference sequence). The CDR3 has 13 residues. Study outcomes and limitations: In a largely white British group with more females than males, clonal diversity was possibly underestimated. The study found Spike-specific TCR breadth and depth rose after two AZD1222 doses. Just six AZD1222 recipients tested seropositive at baseline.

Some clones are missing from TCRdb's copy, which holds only in-frame ones; the method was immunoSEQ multiplex PCR. The data show some 150,000 clones, approximately 89% seen once. This sample comprised peripheral blood, obtained 28 days after the second AZD1222 dose. The TCR was taken from an adult who received the AZD1222 COVID-19 vaccine. The V call is TRBV7-9, the J call TRBJ1-1; 7 positions agree with TRBD1. CDR3 amino acids: CASSPRWTGGAFF. The CDR3 DNA reads TGTGCCAGCAGCCCTCGTTGGACAGGAGGAGCTTTCTTT. The complete variable domain, with remaining parts taken from reference TRBV7-9 and TRBJ1-1, reads DTGVSQNPRHKITKRGQNVTFRCDPISEHNRLYWYRQTLGQGPEFLTYFQNEAQLEKSRLLSDRFSAERPKGSFSTLEIQRTEQGDSAMYLCASSPRWTGGAFFGQGTRLTVV.